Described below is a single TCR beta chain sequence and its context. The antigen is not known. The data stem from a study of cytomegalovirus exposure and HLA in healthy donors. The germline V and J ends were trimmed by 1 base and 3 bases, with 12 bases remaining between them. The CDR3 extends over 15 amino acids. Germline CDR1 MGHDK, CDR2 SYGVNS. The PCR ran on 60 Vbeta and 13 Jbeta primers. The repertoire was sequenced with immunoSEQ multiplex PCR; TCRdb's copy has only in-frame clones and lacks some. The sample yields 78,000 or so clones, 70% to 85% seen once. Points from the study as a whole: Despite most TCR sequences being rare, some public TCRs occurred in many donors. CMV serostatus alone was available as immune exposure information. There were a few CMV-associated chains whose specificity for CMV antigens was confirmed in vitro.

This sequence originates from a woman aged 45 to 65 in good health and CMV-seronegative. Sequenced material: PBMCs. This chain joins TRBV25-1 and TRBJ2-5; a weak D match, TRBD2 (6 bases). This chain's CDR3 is CASSESGDYKETQYF. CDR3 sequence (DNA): TGTGCCAGCAGTGAATCGGGAGATTATAAAGAGACCCAGTACTTC.